This TCR beta chain emerged from a study of blood T cell repertoires in COVID-19. The CDR3 has 14 residues. The ends were cut back, 3 bases at V and 4 bases at J, with 12 bases in the middle. Germline CDR1 reads KGHSH; CDR2 reads LQKENI. Authors' processing steps: Reference gene primer amplification gave nucleated cell count estimates. The assay was immunoSEQ multiplex PCR, and TCRdb's table has in-frame clones only and misses some. Clone size and V and J calls were adopted from that table, with D and trimming inferred from the DNA. The sample includes 350,000 to 400,000 clones, 80% to 90% seen only once; the top ten take over 0.95%. Categorization into cohorts depended on clinical history that participants reported. For recovered donors of Cohort 3, there were two negative PCRs, clearance, or symptom resolution.

The origin of this receptor is a man younger than 30 who had recovered from COVID-19. The material sequenced was PBMCs or T cells enriched from blood (not recorded which). The chain uses TRBV18 and TRBJ1-2; D is undetermined. CDR3: CASSPSTYGYGYTF. CDR3 coding DNA: TGTGCCAGCTCACCTTCGACTTACGGCTATGGCTACACCTTC.